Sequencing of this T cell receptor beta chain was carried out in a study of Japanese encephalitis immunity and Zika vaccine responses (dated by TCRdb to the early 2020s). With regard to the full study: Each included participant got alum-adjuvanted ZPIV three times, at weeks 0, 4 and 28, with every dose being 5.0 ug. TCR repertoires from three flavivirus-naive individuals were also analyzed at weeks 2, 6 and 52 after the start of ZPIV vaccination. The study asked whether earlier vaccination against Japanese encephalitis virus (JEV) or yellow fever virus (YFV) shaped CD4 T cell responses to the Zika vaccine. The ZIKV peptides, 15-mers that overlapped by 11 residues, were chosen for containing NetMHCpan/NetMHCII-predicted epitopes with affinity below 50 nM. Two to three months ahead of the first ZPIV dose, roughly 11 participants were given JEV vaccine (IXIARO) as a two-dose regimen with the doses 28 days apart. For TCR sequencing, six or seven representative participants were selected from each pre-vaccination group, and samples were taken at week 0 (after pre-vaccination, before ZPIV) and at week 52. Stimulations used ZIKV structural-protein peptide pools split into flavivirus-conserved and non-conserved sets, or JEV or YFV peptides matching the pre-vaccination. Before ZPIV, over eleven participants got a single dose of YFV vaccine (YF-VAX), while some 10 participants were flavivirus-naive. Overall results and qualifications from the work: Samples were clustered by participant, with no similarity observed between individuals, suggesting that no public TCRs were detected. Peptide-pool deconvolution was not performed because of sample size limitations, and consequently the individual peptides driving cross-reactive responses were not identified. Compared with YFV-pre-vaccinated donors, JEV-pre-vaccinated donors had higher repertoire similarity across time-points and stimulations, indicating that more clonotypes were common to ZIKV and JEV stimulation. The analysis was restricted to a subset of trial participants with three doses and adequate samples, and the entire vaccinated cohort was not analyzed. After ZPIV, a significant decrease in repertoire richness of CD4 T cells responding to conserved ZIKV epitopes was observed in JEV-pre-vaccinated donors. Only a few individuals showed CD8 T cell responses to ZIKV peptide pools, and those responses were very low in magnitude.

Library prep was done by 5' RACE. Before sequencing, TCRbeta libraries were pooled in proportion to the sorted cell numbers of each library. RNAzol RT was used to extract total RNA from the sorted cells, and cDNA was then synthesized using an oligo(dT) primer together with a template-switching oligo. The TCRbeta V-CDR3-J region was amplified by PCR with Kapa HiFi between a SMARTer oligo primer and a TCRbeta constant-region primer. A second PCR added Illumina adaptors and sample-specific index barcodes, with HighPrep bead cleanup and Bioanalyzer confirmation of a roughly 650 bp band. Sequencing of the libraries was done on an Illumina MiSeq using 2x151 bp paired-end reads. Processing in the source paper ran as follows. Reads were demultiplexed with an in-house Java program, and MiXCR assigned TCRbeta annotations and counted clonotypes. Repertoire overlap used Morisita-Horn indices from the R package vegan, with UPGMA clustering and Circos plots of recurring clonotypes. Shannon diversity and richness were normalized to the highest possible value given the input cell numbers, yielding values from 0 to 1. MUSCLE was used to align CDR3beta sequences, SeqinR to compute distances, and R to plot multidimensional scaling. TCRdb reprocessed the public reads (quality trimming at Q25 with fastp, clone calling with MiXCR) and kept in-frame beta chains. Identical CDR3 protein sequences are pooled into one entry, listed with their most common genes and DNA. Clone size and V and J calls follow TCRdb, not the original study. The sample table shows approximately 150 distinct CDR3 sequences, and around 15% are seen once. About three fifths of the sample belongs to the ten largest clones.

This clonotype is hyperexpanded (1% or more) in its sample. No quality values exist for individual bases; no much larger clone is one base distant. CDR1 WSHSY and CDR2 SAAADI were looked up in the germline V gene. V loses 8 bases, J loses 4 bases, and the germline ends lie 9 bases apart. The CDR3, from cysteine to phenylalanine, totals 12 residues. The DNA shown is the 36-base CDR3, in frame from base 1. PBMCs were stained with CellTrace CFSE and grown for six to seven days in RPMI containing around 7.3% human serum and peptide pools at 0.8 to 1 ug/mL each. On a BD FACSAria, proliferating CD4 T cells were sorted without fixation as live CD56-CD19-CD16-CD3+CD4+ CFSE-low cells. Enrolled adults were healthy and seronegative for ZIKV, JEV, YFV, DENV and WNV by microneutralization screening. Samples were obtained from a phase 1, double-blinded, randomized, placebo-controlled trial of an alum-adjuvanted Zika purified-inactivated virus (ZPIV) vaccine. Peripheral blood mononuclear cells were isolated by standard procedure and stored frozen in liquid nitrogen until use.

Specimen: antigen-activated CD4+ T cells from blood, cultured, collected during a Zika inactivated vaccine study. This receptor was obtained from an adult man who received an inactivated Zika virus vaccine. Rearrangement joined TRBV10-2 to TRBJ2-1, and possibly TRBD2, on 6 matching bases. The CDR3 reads CASRELYNEQFF. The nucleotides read TGCGCCAGCCGGGAGTTATACAATGAGCAGTTCTTC.